This T cell receptor beta chain was retrieved from a study of CD8 T cells in Susac syndrome. After extraction with the RNeasy kit, about 0.45 to 1 ug of the RNA was reverse transcribed using random hexamers. The amplification used immunoSEQ multiplex PCR on TCR beta CDR3; it spanned 54 Vbeta and 13 Jbeta. MiXCR was run by TCRdb on the immunoSEQ multiplex PCR reads, yielding one entry per CDR3 protein. The sample records approximately 220,000 distinct CDR3 sequences, about 94% being singletons. The sequenced target, TCR beta, came from blood CD8+ and CD4+ T cells. Multiple sclerosis controls were treatment-naive patients with stable or active relapsing-remitting disease. Through negative isolation, CD4+ and CD8+ T cells were obtained, while TEMRA cells were enriched using FACS. CDR1 is ENHRY and CDR2 is SYGVKD in the germline V gene. There are 12 residues in the CDR3. The V and J ends lost 2 bases and 7 bases respectively, with 8 bases between them.

The chain links TRBV10-3 to TRBJ1-1; no clear D gene. The TCR originated in a human donor with multiple sclerosis. Sequencing was carried out using CD8+ T cells from PBMCs. CDR3 DNA: TGTGCCATCAGTGAGATAGGCAGTGAAGCTTTCTTT. It encodes CAISEIGSEAFF.